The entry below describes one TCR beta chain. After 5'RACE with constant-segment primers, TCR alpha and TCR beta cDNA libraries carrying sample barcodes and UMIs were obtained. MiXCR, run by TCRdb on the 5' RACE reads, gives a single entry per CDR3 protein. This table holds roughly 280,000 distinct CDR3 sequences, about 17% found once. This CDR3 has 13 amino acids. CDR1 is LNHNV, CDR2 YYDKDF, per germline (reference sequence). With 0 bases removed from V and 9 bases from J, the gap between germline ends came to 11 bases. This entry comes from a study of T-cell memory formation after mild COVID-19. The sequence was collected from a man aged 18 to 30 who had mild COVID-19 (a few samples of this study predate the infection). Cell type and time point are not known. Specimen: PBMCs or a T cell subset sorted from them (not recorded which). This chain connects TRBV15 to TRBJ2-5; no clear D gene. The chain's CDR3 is CATSRDLGEAQYF. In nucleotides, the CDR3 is TGTGCCACCAGCAGAGATCTGGGCGAGGCCCAGTACTTC. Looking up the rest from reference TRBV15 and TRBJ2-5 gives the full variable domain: DAMVIQNPRYQVTQFGKPVTLSCSQTLNHNVMYWYQQKSSQAPKLLFHYYDKDFNNEADTPDNFQSRRPNTSFCFLDIRSPGLGDTAMYLCATSRDLGEAQYFGPGTRLLVL.